This T cell receptor (beta chain) is from a study of metastatic and nonmetastatic thyroid tumors. Study-level background: Repertoire comparisons spanned blood and tumor or nodule tissue from malignant and benign thyroid patients.

Per germline, CDR1 MDHEN and CDR2 SYDVKM. This CDR3 has 14 amino acids. V lost 3 bases and J 4 bases, leaving 12 bases between the germline ends. Authors' methods: Clinicopathological groups of papillary thyroid cancer showed CDR3 differences that were used to build a distant-metastasis classifier. TCRdb reanalyzed the PCR reads via MiXCR. The V and J calls were not made by the authors but by TCRdb's processing. The table lists over 70,000 clones, roughly 18% of them singletons. This clone was found many times. Its antigen remains unknown. This may come from a read error, since a much larger clone is one base off. Overall study results and limits: Significantly greater TCR beta diversity was reportedly found in malignant thyroid tumors than in benign nodules (in blood and tumor).

Thyroid surgery was preceded by no treatment in any patient. V gene TRBV28 combines with J gene TRBJ1-1; D gene uncertain. The clonotype comes from a female donor with papillary thyroid cancer or a benign thyroid nodule (not recorded which). Some clones in this sample may be carry-over from other donors' samples. The sequencing input was blood. The CDR3 is CASSFSGGSTEAFF. CDR3 sequence (DNA): TGTGCCAGCAGTTTCTCCGGAGGGAGCACTGAAGCTTTCTTT.